This TCR beta chain was obtained from a study of human T cells and chemical hapten exposure. Study overall: DPC 0.01% went on the upper back by patch test, with reading at 6 days.

This clonotype was picked up many times. What it binds is not known. CDR3 size: 16 residues. CDR1 and CDR2 from the germline V gene are SGHAT and FQNNGV. Trimming removed 7 bases from V and 8 bases from J, with 26 bases in between. Overall study findings and caveats: Expanded TCRs formed significantly more large CDR3 similarity clusters than controls.

This sample's time point: patch test 2, 6 weeks after DPC sensitization. Treatment meaning: therapeutic diphenylcyclopropenone sensitization with weekly scalp DPC. Ahead of each patch test application, blood was drawn. Each cDNA molecule in the library carried unique molecular identifiers. Each CDR3 protein gets one entry after TCRdb re-called the RACE reads with MiXCR. The table lists 350,000 to 400,000 distinct CDR3 sequences, under 6.5% of them singletons. The gene calls are TRBV11-2 and TRBJ1-2; no definite D call. Sequencing used whole blood, obtained in connection with sensitization to the hapten diphenylcyclopropenone (DPC). The sequence derives from a woman between 18 and 29 years old with alopecia areata. Some clones in this sample may be carry-over from other donors' samples. The CDR3 loop is CASTLGEEGDRCGYTF. CDR3 DNA sequence: TGTGCCAGCACCCTCGGCGAGGAGGGAGACCGCTGCGGCTACACCTTC.